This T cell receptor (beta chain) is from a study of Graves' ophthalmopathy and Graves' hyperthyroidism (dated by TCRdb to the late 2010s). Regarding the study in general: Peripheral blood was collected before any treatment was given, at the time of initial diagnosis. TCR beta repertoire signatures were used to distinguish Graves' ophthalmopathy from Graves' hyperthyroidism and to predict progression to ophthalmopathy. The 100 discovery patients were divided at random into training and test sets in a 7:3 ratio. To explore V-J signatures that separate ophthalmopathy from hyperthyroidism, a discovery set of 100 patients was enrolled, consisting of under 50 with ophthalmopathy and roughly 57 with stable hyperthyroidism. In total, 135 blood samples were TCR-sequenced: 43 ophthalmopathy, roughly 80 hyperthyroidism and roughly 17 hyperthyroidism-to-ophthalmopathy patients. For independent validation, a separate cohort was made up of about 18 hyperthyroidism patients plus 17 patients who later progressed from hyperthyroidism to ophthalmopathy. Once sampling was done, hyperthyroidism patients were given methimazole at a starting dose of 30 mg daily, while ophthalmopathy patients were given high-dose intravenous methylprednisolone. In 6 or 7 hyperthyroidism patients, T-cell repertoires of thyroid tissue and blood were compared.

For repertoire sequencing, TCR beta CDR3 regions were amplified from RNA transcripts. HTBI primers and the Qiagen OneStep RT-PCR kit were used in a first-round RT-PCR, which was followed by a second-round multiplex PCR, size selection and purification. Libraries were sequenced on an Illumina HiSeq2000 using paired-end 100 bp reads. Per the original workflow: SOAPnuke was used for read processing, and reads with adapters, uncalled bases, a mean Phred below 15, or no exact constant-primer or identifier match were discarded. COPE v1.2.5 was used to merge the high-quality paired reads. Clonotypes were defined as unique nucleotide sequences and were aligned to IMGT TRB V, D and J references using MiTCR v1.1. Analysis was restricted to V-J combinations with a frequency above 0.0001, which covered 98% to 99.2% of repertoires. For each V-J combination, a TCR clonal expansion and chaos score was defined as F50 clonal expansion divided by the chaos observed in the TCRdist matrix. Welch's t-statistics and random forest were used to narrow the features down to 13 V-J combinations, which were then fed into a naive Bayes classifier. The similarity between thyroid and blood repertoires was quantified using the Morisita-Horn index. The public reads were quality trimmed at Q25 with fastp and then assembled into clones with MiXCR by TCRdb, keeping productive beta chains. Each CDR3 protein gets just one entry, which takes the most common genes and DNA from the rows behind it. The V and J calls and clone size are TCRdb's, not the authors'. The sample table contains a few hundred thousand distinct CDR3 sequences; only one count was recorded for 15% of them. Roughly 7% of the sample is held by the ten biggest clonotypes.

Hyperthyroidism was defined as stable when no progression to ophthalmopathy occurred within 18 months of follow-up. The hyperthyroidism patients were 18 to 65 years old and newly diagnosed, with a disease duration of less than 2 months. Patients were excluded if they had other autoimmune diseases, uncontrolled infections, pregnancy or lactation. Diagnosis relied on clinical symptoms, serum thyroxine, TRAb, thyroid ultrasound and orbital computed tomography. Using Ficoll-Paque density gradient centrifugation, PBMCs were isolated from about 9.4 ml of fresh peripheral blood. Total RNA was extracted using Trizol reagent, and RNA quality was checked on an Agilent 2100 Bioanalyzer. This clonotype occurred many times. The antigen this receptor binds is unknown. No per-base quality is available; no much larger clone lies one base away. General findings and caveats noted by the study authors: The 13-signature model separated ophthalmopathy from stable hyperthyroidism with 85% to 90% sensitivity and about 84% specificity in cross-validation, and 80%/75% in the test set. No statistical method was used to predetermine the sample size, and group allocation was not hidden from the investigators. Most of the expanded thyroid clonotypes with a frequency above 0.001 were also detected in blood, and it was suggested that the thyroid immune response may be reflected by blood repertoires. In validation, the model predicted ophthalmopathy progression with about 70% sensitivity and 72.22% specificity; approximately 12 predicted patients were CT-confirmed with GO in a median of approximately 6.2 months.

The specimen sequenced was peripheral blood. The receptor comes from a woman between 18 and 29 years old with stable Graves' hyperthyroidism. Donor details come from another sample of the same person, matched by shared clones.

Here is the DNA: TGTGCCAGCAGTTACTCGGGGCCATATGGCTACACCTTC. Its protein is CASSYSGPYGYTF. In this chain, TRBV6-5 is recombined with TRBJ1-2; tentative D gene TRBD1, with 5 bases matching. As encoded in the germline V gene, CDR1 is MNHEY while CDR2 is SVGAGI. The CDR3 contains 13 residues, cysteine and phenylalanine counted. Just CDR3 DNA is preserved here, 39 bases in frame from base 1. Trimming takes 0 bases from V and 5 bases from J, and the germline ends sit 7 bases apart.